This T cell receptor beta chain was captured in a study of blood T cell repertoires in COVID-19. Overall study context: Material from acute and convalescent COVID-19 was sourced from the United States, Italy and Spain.

The CDR3 covers 13 residues. Trimming left V 8 bases short and J 0 bases short, with 9 bases between. CDR1 and CDR2 from the germline V gene are SGHTA and FQGNSA. Method: immunoSEQ multiplex PCR; TCRdb's copy keeps in-frame clones and lacks some. The data contain under 200,000 clones, 70% to 85% of them singletons. The chain couples TRBV7-2 to TRBJ2-3, with D possibly TRBD2 on 5 matching bases. This receptor was obtained from a woman in her sixties or seventies with acute COVID-19. The material sequenced was PBMCs or T cells enriched from blood (not recorded which). For the CDR3, the DNA is TGTGCCAGCGGCGGGTTAAGCACAGATACGCAGTATTTT. Amino acid sequence: CASGGLSTDTQYF.